A single sample is the source of the 20 T cell receptor beta chains below, sequenced in a study of Graves' ophthalmopathy and Graves' hyperthyroidism. RNA transcripts were the template, and TCR beta CDR3 regions were amplified from them. An opening RT-PCR round employed HTBI primers and preceded a second-round multiplex PCR. From the multiplex PCR reads, TCRdb called clonotypes with MiXCR, one entry per CDR3 protein. Altogether more than 1,000,000 distinct CDR3 sequences are present, 36% being singletons, with the ten largest covering 11%. Sequenced input: peripheral blood or thyroid tissue (not recorded which). These receptors were collected from an adult man with Graves' hyperthyroidism.

The CDR3 loop is CATSDPRTGGGEPQHF. For the CDR3, the DNA is TGTGCCACCAGTGATCCGAGAACAGGGGGCGGTGAGCCCCAGCATTTT. The genes are TRBV24-1 and TRBJ1-5; 9 bases align to TRBD1. Germline V gene data show CDR1 as KGHDR and CDR2 as SFDVKD. The ends lost 3 bases at V and 8 bases at J; junction bases unmatched: 10. The CDR3 is 16 residues long.

The chain is built from TRBV2 and TRBJ1-6, with 12 nucleotides matching TRBD1. The CDR3 has 17 residues. The V gene end was trimmed by 4 bases and the J gene end by 7 bases; junction bases not matched to a gene: 8. CDR1 is SNHLY, CDR2 FYNNEI, per germline. CDR3 DNA sequence: TGTGCCAGCAGTGGGGGACAGGGGGCGGTCTCGAATTCACCCCTCCACTTT. Its protein product is CASSGGQGAVSNSPLHF.

The chain couples TRBV20-1 to TRBJ1-5; 9 bases are shared with TRBD1. This CDR3 has 14 residues. V lost 6 bases, J lost 7 bases, and 10 bases stayed unmatched. CDR1 is DFQATT and CDR2 is SNEGSKA in the germline V gene (reference sequence). The CDR3 DNA is TGCAGTGCGTTCGGGACAGGGAGAGGGCAGCCCCAGCATTTT. Its protein is CSAFGTGRGQPQHF.

This clonotype occurred many times. This chain connects TRBV9 to TRBJ1-6; D gene uncertain. Germline values: CDR1 SGDLS, CDR2 YYNGEE. V gave up 0 bases and J gave up 7 bases, with 8 bases separating them. This CDR3 region has 14 residues. The CDR3 here is CASSVEPENSPLHF. The DNA for the CDR3 is TGTGCCAGCAGCGTAGAACCGGAGAATTCACCCCTCCACTTT.

The chain recombines TRBV5-6 with TRBJ2-2; 7 bases align to TRBD1. The J segment lost 3 bases and the V segment lost 2 bases, leaving 13 bases of the junction unmatched. This CDR3 has 18 residues. Germline loops: CDR1 SGHDT, CDR2 YYEEEE. CDR3: CASSFGGRGRFYTGELFF. The CDR3, as DNA: TGTGCCAGCAGCTTCGGCGGTAGGGGGCGATTTTACACCGGGGAGCTGTTTTTT.

The chain couples TRBV20-1 to TRBJ2-5; 12 bases fit TRBD2. Trimming at V came to 4 bases and at J to 5 bases, leaving 5 bases not matched to a gene. The CDR3 consists of 14 residues. The germline V gene encodes CDR1 DFQATT and CDR2 SNEGSKA (reference sequence). The CDR3 DNA sequence: TGCAGTGCTACGACTAGCGGGAGATGGGAGACCCAGTACTTC. It specifies CSATTSGRWETQYF.

J is TRBJ1-5 and V is TRBV29-1, with D tentatively TRBD1 (5 bases). Germline V gene lookup returns CDR1 SQVTM and CDR2 ANQGSEA. Trimming left V 2 bases short and J 14 bases short, with 13 bases between. This CDR3 is built from 11 residues. The CDR3: CSVERAGREHF. CDR3 sequence (DNA): TGCAGCGTTGAACGGGCAGGGCGCGAGCATTTT.

This chain connects TRBV6-5 to TRBJ2-5, with 9 bases that match TRBD1. Germline CDR1 reads MNHEY; CDR2 reads SVGAGI. The CDR3 is 15 residues long. The ends lost 6 bases at V and 2 bases at J; junction bases unmatched: 7. The CDR3 sequence: CASSPGTGWQETQYF. DNA of the CDR3: TGTGCCAGCAGCCCCGGGACAGGGTGGCAAGAGACCCAGTACTTC.

This clonotype was seen many times. This chain links TRBV20-1 with TRBJ1-6; D unresolved. The CDR3 contains 14 residues. Deletions cut 6 bases from V and 7 bases from J, with 16 bases between. The V gene's germline CDR1 is DFQATT and CDR2 SNEGSKA (reference sequence). The CDR3 DNA sequence: TGCAGTGCCAGAACCCCAGGAGGGAATTCACCCCTCCACTTT. Its protein is CSARTPGGNSPLHF.

As for this clonotype: A read error may explain this, as a much larger clone is one base away. V and J are TRBV2 and TRBJ2-7; D remains unclear. Germline CDR1 is SNHLY and CDR2 is FYNNEI. This CDR3 has 15 amino acids. V lost 6 bases to trimming and J lost 0 bases, with 15 bases between them. Written as DNA, the CDR3 is TGTGCCAGCAGAAAGCGTCAGGCGATCTCCTACGAGCAGTACTTC. It encodes CASRKRQAISYEQYF.

There are many counts of this clonotype. The V call is TRBV4-1, the J call TRBJ2-5; 8 bases line up with TRBD1. V lost 1 base to trimming and J lost 3 bases; unmatched junction nucleotides: 1. The CDR3 is made up of 14 amino acids. In germline, CDR1 is MGHRA, CDR2 YSYEKL. The DNA of the CDR3 is TGCGCCAGCAGCCAAGTGGGACAGGAAGAGACCCAGTACTTC. This encodes CASSQVGQEETQYF.

The chain is built from TRBV6-6 and TRBJ2-2, with unresolved D. From germline, CDR1 is MNHNY and CDR2 SVGAGI (reference sequence). This CDR3 spans 17 amino acids. Trimming shortened V by 0 bases and J by 2 bases, and 13 bases separated the two germline ends. This CDR3 reads CASSYSISQTNTGELFF. DNA of the CDR3: TGTGCCAGCAGTTACTCGATCAGTCAGACTAACACCGGGGAGCTGTTTTTT.

The V gene is TRBV24-1, the J gene TRBJ2-5; TRBD2 matches 9 bases. V shed 1 base, J shed 4 bases, and the junction held 6 bases outside the gene matches. CDR3 length: 16 residues. The germline gives CDR1 KGHDR, CDR2 SFDVKD. DNA of the CDR3: TGTGCCACCAGTGATTTAGGAAGCGGGGGGAGAGAGACCCAGTACTTC. It encodes CATSDLGSGGRETQYF.

Worth noting for this clonotype: A much larger clone sits a single nucleotide away, making a read error possible. The chain recombines TRBV2 with TRBJ2-2; the D gene could be TRBD1 or TRBD2 (5 bases each). Germline CDR1 SNHLY, CDR2 FYNNEI. This CDR3 has 14 residues. The CDR3 spells CASSVYRSTGELLF. CDR3 DNA: TGTGCCAGCAGTGTCTACAGGTCCACCGGGGAGCTGCTTTTT. The full variable domain, rest sourced from reference TRBV2 and TRBJ2-2, is EPEVTQTPSHQVTQMGQEVILRCVPISNHLYFYWYRQILGQKVEFLVSFYNNEISEKSEIFDDQFSVERPDGSNFTLKIRSTKLEDSAMYFCASSVYRSTGELLFGEGSRLTVL.

CDR3 DNA: TGTGCCAGCAGTGGGGCAGGAGGGGACAGCTCCTACGAGCAGTACTTC. The encoded protein is CASSGAGGDSSYEQYF. The chain couples TRBV25-1 to TRBJ2-7; TRBD1 might be the D (7 bases). Germline CDR1 and CDR2: MGHDK and SYGVNS. The CDR3 is 16 amino acids. Trimming pared 4 bases from V and 0 bases from J, leaving 16 bases between.

There are many counts of this clonotype. CDR3 coding DNA: TGTGCCATCACTAACACCGGGGAGCTGTTTTTT. Its translation is CAITNTGELFF. The V gene is TRBV10-3, the J gene TRBJ2-2; D is uncertain. The V end was cut by 7 bases, the J end by 2 bases, with 2 bases between. CDR1 and CDR2 from the germline V gene are ENHRY and SYGVKD. The CDR3 is made up of 11 amino acids.

The chain joins TRBV30 to TRBJ1-1; 7 positions agree with TRBD1. Germline values: CDR1 GTSNPN, CDR2 SVGIG (reference sequence). The CDR3 length is 12 residues. Trimming took 7 bases from V and 0 from J; bases not matched to a gene: 2. Here the CDR3 reads CALQGLNTEAFF. The CDR3 DNA reads as TGTGCCTTACAGGGGCTGAACACTGAAGCTTTCTTT.

This clonotype has a handful of counts. The chain has TRBV4-3 and TRBJ1-5, with TRBD1 matching 8 bases. After removal of 4 bases from V and 6 bases from J, the junction contained 11 bases not matched to a gene. Per germline, CDR1 LGHNA and CDR2 YSLEER. This CDR3 contains 16 residues. CDR3 in DNA: TGCGCCAGCAGCCCGAGGACAGGGAAGGATGTTCAGCCCCAGCATTTT. The encoded protein is CASSPRTGKDVQPQHF.

The genes are TRBV6-5 and TRBJ1-1, with unresolved D. Trimming took off 6 bases at V and 3 bases at J, with 8 bases between the two ends. This CDR3 region has 12 residues. The germline gives CDR1 MNHEY, CDR2 SVGAGI. The CDR3 bases are TGTGCCAGCAGAAAAGTGGACACTGAAGCTTTCTTT. It is translated as CASRKVDTEAFF.

The V gene is TRBV20-1, the J gene TRBJ1-2; D call uncertain. The V gene lost 1 base and the J gene lost 5 bases, with 14 bases spanning the gap. CDR1 is DFQATT and CDR2 is SNEGSKA in the germline V gene (reference sequence). The CDR3 runs to 14 residues. The CDR3 DNA sequence: TGCAGTGCTAGAGTACACAAAAATAATTATGGCTACACCTTC. This gives the protein CSARVHKNNYGYTF.